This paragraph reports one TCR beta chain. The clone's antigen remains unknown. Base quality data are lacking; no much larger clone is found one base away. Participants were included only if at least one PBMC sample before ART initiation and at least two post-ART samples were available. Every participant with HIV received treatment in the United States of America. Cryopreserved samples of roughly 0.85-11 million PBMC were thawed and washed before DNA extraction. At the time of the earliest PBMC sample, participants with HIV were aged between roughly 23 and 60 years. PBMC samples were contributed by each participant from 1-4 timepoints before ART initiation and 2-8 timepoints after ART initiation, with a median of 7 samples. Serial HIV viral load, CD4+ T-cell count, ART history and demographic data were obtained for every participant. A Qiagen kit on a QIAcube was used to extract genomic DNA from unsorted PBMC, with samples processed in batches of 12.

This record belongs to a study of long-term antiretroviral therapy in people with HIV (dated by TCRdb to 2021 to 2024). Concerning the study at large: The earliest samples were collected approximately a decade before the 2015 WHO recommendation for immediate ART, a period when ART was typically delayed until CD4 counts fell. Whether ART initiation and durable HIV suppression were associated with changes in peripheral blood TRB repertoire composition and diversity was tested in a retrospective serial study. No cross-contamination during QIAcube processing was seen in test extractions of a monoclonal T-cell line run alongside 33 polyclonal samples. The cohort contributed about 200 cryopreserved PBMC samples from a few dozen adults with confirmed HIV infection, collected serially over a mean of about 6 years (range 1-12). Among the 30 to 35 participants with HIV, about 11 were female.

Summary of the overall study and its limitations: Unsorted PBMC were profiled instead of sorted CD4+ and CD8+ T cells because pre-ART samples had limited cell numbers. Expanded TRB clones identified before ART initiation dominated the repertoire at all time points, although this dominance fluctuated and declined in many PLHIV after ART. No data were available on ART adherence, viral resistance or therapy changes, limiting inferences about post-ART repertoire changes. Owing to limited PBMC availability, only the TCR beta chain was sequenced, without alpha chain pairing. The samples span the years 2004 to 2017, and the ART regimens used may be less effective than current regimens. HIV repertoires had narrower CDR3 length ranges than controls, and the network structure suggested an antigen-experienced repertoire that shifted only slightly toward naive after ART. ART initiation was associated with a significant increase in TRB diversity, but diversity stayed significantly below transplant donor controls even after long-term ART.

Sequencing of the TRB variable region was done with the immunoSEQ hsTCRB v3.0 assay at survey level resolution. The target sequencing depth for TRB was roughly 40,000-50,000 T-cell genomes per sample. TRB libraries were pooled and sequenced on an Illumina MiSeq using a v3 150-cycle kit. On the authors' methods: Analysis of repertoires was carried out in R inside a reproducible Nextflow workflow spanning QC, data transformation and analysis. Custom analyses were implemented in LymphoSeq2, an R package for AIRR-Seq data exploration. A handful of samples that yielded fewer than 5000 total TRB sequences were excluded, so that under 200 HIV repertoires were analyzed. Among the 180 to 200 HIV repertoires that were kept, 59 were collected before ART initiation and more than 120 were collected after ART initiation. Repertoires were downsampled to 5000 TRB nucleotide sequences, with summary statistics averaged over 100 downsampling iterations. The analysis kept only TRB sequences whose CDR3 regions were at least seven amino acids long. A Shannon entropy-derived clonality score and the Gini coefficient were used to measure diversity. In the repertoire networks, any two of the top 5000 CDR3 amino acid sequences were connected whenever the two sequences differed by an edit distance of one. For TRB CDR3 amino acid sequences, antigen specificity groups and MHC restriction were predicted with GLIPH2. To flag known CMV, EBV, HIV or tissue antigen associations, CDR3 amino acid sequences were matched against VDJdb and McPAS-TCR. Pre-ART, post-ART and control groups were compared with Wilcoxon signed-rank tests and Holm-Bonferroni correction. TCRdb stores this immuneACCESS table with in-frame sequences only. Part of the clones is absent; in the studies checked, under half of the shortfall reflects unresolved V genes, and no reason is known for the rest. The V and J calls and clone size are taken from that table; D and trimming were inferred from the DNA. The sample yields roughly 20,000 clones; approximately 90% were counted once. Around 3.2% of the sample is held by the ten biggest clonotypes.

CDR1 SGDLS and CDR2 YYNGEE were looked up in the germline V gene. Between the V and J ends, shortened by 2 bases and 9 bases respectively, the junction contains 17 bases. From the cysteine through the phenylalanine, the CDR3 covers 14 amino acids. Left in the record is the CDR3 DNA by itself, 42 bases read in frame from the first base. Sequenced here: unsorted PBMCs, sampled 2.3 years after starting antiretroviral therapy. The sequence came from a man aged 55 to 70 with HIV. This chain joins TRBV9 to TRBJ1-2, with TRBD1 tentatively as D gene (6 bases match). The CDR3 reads CASSVGGRPPSYTF. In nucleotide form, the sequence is TGTGCCAGCAGCGTGGGGGGGCGACCTCCTAGCTACACCTTC.